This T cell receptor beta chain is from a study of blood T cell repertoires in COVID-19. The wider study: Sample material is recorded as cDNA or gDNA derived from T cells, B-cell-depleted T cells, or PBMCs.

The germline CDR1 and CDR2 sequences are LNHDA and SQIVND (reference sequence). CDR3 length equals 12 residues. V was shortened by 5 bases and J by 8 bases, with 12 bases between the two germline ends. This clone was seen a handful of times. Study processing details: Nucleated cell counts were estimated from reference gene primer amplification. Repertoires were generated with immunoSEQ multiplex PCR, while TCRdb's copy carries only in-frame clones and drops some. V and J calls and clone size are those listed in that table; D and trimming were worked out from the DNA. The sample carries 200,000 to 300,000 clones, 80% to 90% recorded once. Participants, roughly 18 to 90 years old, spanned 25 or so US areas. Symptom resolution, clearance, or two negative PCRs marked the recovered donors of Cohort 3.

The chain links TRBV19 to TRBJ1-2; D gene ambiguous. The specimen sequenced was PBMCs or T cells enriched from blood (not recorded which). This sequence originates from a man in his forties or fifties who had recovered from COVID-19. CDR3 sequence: CASSDQIGGYTF. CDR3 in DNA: TGTGCCAGTAGTGATCAGATCGGGGGCTACACCTTC. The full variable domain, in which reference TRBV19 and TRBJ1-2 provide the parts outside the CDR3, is DGGITQSPKYLFRKEGQNVTLSCEQNLNHDAMYWYRQDPGQGLRLIYYSQIVNDFQKGDIAEGYSVSREKKESFPLTVTSAQKNPTAFYLCASSDQIGGYTFGSGTRLTVV.